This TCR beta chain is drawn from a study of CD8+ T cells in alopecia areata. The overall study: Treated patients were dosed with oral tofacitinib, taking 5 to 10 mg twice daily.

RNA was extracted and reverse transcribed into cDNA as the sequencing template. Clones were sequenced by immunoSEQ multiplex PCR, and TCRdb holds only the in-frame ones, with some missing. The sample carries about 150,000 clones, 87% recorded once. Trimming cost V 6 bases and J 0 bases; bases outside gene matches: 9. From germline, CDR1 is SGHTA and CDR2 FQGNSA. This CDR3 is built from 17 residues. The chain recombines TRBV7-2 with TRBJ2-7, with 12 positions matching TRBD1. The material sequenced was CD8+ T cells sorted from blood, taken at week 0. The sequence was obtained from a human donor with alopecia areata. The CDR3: CASSYSGTGGFSYEQYF. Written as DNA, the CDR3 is TGTGCCAGCAGTTACTCCGGGACAGGGGGCTTCTCCTACGAGCAGTACTTC.